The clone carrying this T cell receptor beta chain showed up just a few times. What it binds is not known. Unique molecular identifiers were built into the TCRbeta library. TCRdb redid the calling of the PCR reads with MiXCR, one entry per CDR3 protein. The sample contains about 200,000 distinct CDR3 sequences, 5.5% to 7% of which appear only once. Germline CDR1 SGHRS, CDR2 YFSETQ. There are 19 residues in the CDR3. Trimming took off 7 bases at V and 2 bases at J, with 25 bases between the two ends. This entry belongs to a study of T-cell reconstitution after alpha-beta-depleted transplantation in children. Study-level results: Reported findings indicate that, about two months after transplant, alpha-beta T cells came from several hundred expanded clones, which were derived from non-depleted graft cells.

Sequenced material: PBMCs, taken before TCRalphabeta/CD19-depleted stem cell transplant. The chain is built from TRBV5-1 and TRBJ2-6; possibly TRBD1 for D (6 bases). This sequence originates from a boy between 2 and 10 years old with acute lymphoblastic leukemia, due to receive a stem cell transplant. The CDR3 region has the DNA TGCGCCAGCCTCATTACTCTTGGGGGCTTCCTAGCTGGGGCCAACGTCCTGACTTTC. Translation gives CASLITLGGFLAGANVLTF.